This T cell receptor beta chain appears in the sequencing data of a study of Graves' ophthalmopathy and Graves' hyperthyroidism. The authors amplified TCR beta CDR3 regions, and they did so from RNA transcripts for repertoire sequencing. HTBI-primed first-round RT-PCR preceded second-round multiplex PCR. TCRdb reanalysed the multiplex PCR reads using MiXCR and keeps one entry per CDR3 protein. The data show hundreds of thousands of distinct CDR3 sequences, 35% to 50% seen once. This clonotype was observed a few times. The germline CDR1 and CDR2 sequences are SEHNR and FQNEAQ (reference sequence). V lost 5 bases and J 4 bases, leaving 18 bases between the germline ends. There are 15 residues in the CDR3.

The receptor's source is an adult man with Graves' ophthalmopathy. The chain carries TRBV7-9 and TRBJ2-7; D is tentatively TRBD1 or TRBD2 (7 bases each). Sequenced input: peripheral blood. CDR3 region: CASSNAGGGWYEQYF. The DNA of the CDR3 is TGTGCCAGCAGCAACGCAGGGGGAGGGTGGTACGAGCAGTACTTC.